The T cell receptor beta chain under discussion was sequenced for a study of blood T cell repertoires in COVID-19. Study-wide context: Donors in the United States, Italy and Spain gave samples during acute or convalescent COVID-19.

Study processing details: Amplification of reference gene primers provided the estimated nucleated cell counts. The assay was immunoSEQ multiplex PCR, and TCRdb's table has in-frame clones only and misses some. V, J and clone size were drawn from that table, and D and trimming were deduced from the DNA. The repertoire has around 180,000 clones, around 83% of them found once; the top ten carry more than 1.5%. This clone was seen a few times. Sequencing used peripheral blood. This TCR derives from a human donor in a cohort sampled during active COVID-19.

CDR3: CASSDSAGSLHF. The DNA for the CDR3 is TGTGCCAGCAGTGACTCGGCAGGGTCCCTCCACTTT. The V and J genes are TRBV6-4 and TRBJ1-6; possible D gene TRBD1, 5 bases. V was pared by 0 bases and J by 14 bases, with 8 bases between. Germline CDR1 and CDR2: MRHNA and SNTAGT. This CDR3 spans 12 amino acids.